The entry below gives a single T cell receptor (beta chain) sequence along with its context. The data were taken from a study of blood T cell repertoires in COVID-19. Study overall: Specimens from acute and convalescent COVID-19 originated in the United States, Italy and Spain. PBMCs, B-cell-depleted T cells, or T cells were the source of the cDNA or gDNA that made up the material.

The germline V gene encodes CDR1 MNHEY and CDR2 SMNVEV (reference sequence). V lost 4 bases, J lost 13 bases, and 22 bases lay in between. The CDR3 covers 14 residues. In the source study's methods: Estimation of nucleated cell counts was performed using reference gene primer amplification. The protocol was immunoSEQ multiplex PCR, while the TCRdb copy is restricted to in-frame clones and leaves out a portion. The V and J calls and the clone size are those of that table, but D and trimming were determined from the DNA. The repertoire holds tens of thousands of clones, with over 75% as singletons. The chain has TRBV27 and TRBJ1-2, with a weak D call TRBD1 (5 bases). The origin of this receptor is a man aged 55 to 70 with acute or convalescent COVID-19. The sequenced sample was peripheral blood. CDR3 DNA: TGTGCCAGCAGTTCACCCGGGGATGCCCGGGGGATCACCTTC. This sequence encodes CASSSPGDARGITF.